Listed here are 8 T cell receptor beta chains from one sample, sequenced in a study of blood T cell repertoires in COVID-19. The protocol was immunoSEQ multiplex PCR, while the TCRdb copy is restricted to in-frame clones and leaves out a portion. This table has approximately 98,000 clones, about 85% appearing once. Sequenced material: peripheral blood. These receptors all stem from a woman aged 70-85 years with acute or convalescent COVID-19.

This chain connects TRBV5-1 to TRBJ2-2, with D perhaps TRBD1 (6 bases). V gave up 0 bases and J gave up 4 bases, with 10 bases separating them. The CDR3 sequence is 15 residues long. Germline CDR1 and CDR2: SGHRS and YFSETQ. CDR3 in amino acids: CASSLGGQTTGELFF. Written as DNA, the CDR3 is TGCGCCAGCAGCTTGGGTGGACAGACCACCGGGGAGCTGTTTTTT.

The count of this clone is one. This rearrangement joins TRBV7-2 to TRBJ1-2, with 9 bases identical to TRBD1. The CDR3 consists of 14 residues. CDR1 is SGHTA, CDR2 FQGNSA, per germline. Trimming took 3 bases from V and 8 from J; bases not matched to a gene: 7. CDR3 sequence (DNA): TGTGCCAGCAGCTTGGGACAGGGCGAACGGGGCTACACCTTC. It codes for CASSLGQGERGYTF.

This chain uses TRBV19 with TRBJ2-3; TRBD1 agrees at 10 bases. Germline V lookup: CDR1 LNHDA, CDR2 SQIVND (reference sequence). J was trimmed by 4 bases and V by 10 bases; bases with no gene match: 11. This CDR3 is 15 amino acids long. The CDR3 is CATTDGGTGADTQYF. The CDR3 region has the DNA TGTGCCACCACGGATGGGGGGACAGGGGCAGATACGCAGTATTTT.

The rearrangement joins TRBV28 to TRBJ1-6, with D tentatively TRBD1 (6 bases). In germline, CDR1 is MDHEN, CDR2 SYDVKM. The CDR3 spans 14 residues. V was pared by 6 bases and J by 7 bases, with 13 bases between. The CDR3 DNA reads TGTGCCAGCAGCCCTGGACAGCTAAATTCACCCCTCCACTTT. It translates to CASSPGQLNSPLHF.

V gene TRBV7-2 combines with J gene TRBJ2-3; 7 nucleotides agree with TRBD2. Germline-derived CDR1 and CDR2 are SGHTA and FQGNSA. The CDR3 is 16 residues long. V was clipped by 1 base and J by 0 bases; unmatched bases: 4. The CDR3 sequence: CASSLGRRGSTDTQYF. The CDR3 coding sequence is TGTGCCAGCAGCTTAGGAAGGCGGGGGAGCACAGATACGCAGTATTTT.

This CDR3 reads CATSDWRGLSAFF. The CDR3 DNA reads TGTGCCACCAGTGATTGGAGGGGTCTCTCGGCTTTCTTT. The rearrangement uses TRBV24-1 and TRBJ1-1; a possible D gene is TRBD1 (5 bases). Germline loops: CDR1 KGHDR, CDR2 SFDVKD. The length of the CDR3 is 13 residues. Trimming cost V 2 bases and J 11 bases, with 14 bases left between them.

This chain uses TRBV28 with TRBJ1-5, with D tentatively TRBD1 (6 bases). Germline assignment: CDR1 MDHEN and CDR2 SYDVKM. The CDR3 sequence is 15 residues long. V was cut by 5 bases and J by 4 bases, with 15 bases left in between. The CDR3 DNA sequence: TGTGCCAGCAGTCTCCGCGGCAGGGGAAATCAGCCCCAGCATTTT. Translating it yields CASSLRGRGNQPQHF. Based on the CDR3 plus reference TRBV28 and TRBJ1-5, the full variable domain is DVKVTQSSRYLVKRTGEKVFLECVQDMDHENMFWYRQDPGLGLRLIYFSYDVKMKEKGDIPEGYSVSREKKERFSLILESASTNQTSMYLCASSLRGRGNQPQHFGDGTRLSIL.

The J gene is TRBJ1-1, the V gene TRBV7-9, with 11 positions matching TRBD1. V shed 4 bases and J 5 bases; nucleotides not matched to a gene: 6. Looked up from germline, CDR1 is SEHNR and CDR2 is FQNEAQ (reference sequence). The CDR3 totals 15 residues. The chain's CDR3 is CASSSPGDRGTEAFF. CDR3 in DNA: TGTGCCAGCAGCTCCCCAGGGGACAGGGGGACTGAAGCTTTCTTT.